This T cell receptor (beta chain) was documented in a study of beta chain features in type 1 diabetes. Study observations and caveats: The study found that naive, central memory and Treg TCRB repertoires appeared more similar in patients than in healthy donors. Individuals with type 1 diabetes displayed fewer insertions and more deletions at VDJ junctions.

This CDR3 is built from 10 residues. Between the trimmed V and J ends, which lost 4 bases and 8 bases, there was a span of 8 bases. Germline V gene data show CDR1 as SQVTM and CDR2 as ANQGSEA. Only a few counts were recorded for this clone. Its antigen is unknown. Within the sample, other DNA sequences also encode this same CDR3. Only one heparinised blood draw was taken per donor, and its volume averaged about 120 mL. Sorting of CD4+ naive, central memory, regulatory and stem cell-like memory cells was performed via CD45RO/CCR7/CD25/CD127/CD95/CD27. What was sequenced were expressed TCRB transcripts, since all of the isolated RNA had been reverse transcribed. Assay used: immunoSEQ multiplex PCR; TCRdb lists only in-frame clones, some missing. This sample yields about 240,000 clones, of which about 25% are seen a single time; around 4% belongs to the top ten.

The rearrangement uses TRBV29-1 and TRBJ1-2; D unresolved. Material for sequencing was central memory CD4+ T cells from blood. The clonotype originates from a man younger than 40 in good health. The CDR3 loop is CSVAQGGYTF. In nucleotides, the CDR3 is TGCAGCGTTGCTCAAGGAGGCTACACCTTC.